In its sample, the clone carrying this T cell receptor beta chain was seen a few times. Given a much more abundant clone one base away, this may be a read error. The missing conserved phenylalanine or tryptophan at the end of this CDR3 makes a read error likely. TCR beta CDR3 sequences were amplified from RNA transcripts. The study used the HTBI primer set for a first-round RT-PCR of the TCR CDR3. Using its own MiXCR run on the multiplex PCR reads, TCRdb lists one record per CDR3 protein. Of roughly 380,000 distinct CDR3 sequences listed, approximately 18% were seen once; the top ten hold roughly 16%. The sample comes from a study of T cells in Graves' hyperthyroidism and ophthalmopathy. J was trimmed by 3 bases and V by 5 bases; bases with no gene match: 6. The CDR3 has 16 amino acids. The germline V gene has CDR1 SGHAT and CDR2 FQNNGV.

The chain is built from TRBV11-2 and TRBJ2-7, with TRBD2 matching over 14 bases. The sequence was collected from a woman aged 35 to 49 with Graves' ophthalmopathy. Sequencing used blood. The CDR3: CASSPRLAGGIYEQYL. The CDR3 DNA follows: TGTGCCAGCAGCCCCAGACTAGCGGGAGGGATCTACGAGCAGTACCTC.